This entry lists 22 T cell receptor beta chains sequenced from one sample in a study of T-cell memory formation after mild COVID-19. One entry per CDR3 protein, called by TCRdb with MiXCR from the 5' RACE reads. This repertoire shows under 200,000 distinct CDR3 sequences, roughly 11% found once; its top ten account for more than 3.5%. The sequenced sample consisted of PBMCs or a T cell subset sorted from them (not recorded which). The receptor set was obtained from a man between 18 and 35 years old who had mild COVID-19 (a few samples of this study predate the infection). Cell type and time point are not known.

This clonotype was detected only a few times. This sequence joins TRBV4-2 and TRBJ1-5, with D hard to call. This CDR3 has 13 amino acids. CDR1 and CDR2 (germline): LGHNA, YNFKEQ. The V end was cut by 3 bases, the J end by 5 bases, with 8 bases between. The CDR3 loop reads CASSQGTYQPQHF. CDR3 in DNA: TGTGCCAGCAGCCAGGGAACTTATCAGCCCCAGCATTTT.

This clonotype has just a few counts. The V gene is TRBV5-1, the J gene TRBJ1-1; tentative D call: TRBD1 (6 bases). Germline CDR1 reads SGHRS; CDR2 reads YFSETQ. The CDR3 length is 16 residues. V lost 1 base and J 1 base, leaving 14 bases between the germline ends. CDR3 coding DNA: TGCGCCAGCAGCTTGACCCCTGGACAGTCGAACACTGAAGCTTTCTTT. It specifies CASSLTPGQSNTEAFF.

This clonotype came up a few times. The V gene is TRBV20-1, the J gene TRBJ2-7, with D possibly being TRBD2 (6 bases). Germline V gene lookup returns CDR1 DFQATT and CDR2 SNEGSKA (reference sequence). Trimming cost V 0 bases and J 3 bases, with 9 bases left between them. This CDR3 comprises 13 residues. The CDR3, as DNA: TGCAGTGCTAGAGAGTGGGGGGACTACGAGCAGTACTTC. It yields the protein CSAREWGDYEQYF.

In this sample, this clonotype turned up a few times. This chain joins TRBV5-1 and TRBJ2-2; 7 nucleotides align to TRBD2. Trimming took 4 bases from V and 1 from J; bases not matched to a gene: 7. Germline V CDR1 and CDR2: SGHRS, YFSETQ. CDR3 length: 16 amino acids. The CDR3 DNA reads TGCGCCAGCAGCCCCATGGCGGGGGTGAACACCGGGGAGCTGTTTTTT. Amino acid sequence: CASSPMAGVNTGELFF.

This clonotype has more than one count but fewer than ten. The chain joins TRBV27 to TRBJ1-6; D not certain. This CDR3 region has 13 residues. The V gene's germline CDR1 is MNHEY and CDR2 SMNVEV (reference sequence). V was shortened by 4 bases and J by 8 bases, with 9 bases between the two germline ends. For the CDR3, the DNA is TGTGCCAGCAGTTATTATCTGGATTCACCCCTCCACTTT. It is translated as CASSYYLDSPLHF.

The V gene is TRBV5-1, the J gene TRBJ2-5; D might be TRBD1 (6 bases). Trimming stripped 4 bases from V and 2 bases from J, with 9 bases between. Germline V gives CDR1 SGHRS, CDR2 YFSETQ. The CDR3 loop spans 13 amino acids. CDR3 in amino acids: CASSQDSQETQYF. In DNA form, the CDR3 reads TGCGCCAGCAGCCAGGACAGTCAAGAGACCCAGTACTTC.

This clonotype has a handful of counts. The V call is TRBV6-5, the J call TRBJ1-4, with D unclear. V gave up 7 bases and J gave up 0 bases, with 9 bases separating them. CDR1 is MNHEY and CDR2 is SVGAGI in the germline V gene. The CDR3 length is 14 residues. DNA for the CDR3: TGTGCCAGCACTGCGTCTACAACTAATGAAAAACTGTTTTTT. As protein: CASTASTTNEKLFF.

This clonotype was seen at least ten times. The rearrangement joins TRBV7-6 to TRBJ2-1, with 15 nucleotides matching TRBD2. CDR1 SGHVS and CDR2 FNYEAQ come from the germline V gene. Trimming removed 5 bases from V and 1 base from J; junction bases left unmatched: 3. The CDR3 covers 17 residues. The DNA of the CDR3 is TGTGCCAGCAGCCGTGGACTAGCGGGGGGGTCCTACAATGAGCAGTTCTTC. The encoded protein is CASSRGLAGGSYNEQFF.

This clonotype was observed a few times. The V gene is TRBV6-6, the J gene TRBJ2-5; TRBD2 is a possible D gene (6 bases). The V end was cut by 4 bases, the J end by 9 bases, with 9 bases between. This CDR3 has 11 amino acids. Germline CDR1 is MNHNY and CDR2 is SVGAGI (reference sequence). CDR3 residues: CASSLGGPQYF. The CDR3, as DNA: TGTGCCAGCAGTTTGGGAGGTCCCCAGTACTTC.

This clonotype has just a few counts. The rearrangement uses TRBV5-1 and TRBJ1-6, with D possibly TRBD1 on 6 matching bases. This CDR3 contains 15 residues. V lost 4 bases, J lost 6 bases, and 14 bases lay in between. Per germline, CDR1 SGHRS and CDR2 YFSETQ. CDR3 loop: CASSRQDSPNSPLHF. CDR3 in DNA: TGCGCCAGCAGCAGGCAGGACAGTCCTAATTCACCCCTCCACTTT.

The chain employs TRBV24-1 and TRBJ2-3; D call uncertain. The germline gives CDR1 KGHDR, CDR2 SFDVKD. This CDR3 has 13 residues. Deletions cut 6 bases from V and 1 base from J, with 7 bases between. The CDR3 loop reads CATSLMGTDTQYF. The DNA of the CDR3 is TGTGCCACCAGTCTTATGGGCACAGATACGCAGTATTTT.

This clonotype was seen many times. CDR3 sequence (DNA): TGTGCCAGCAGCTTCTCTCAGTGGAATGAGCAGTTCTTC. Its protein product is CASSFSQWNEQFF. This sequence joins TRBV7-9 and TRBJ2-1; D is uncertain. This CDR3 has 13 residues. The V and J ends lost 3 bases and 7 bases respectively, with 10 bases between them. Germline V CDR1 and CDR2: SEHNR, FQNEAQ (reference sequence).

The J gene is TRBJ2-2, the V gene TRBV28; D unresolved. Trimming removed 7 bases at V and 2 bases at J, with 8 bases between. Germline-derived CDR1 and CDR2 are MDHEN and SYDVKM. The CDR3 consists of 13 residues. The CDR3 DNA sequence: TGTGCCAGCACCGGGCCCAACACCGGGGAGCTGTTTTTT. It translates to CASTGPNTGELFF.

In this sample, this clonotype turned up a few times. V usage is TRBV20-1 and J usage is TRBJ2-7, with D maybe TRBD2 (6 bases). The CDR3 is made up of 14 amino acids. Germline CDR1 DFQATT, CDR2 SNEGSKA (reference sequence). Trimming stripped 3 bases from V and 6 bases from J, with 18 bases between. For the CDR3, the DNA is TGCAGTGCTAGTTTGTCTAGCATAGCGGCCGAGCAGTACTTC. Encoded protein: CSASLSSIAAEQYF.

The genes are TRBV27 and TRBJ2-5, with 8 bases identical to TRBD1. With V trimmed by 6 bases and J by 5 bases, 5 bases remained unmatched. CDR1 is MNHEY and CDR2 is SMNVEV in the germline V gene (reference sequence). The CDR3 consists of 13 residues. The CDR3 spells CASRQGAAETQYF. The CDR3 DNA reads as TGTGCCAGCAGGCAGGGGGCGGCGGAGACCCAGTACTTC.

The chain is built from TRBV5-1 and TRBJ2-3, with 10 bases aligning to TRBD2. Germline lookup yields CDR1 SGHRS and CDR2 YFSETQ. The ends lost 0 bases at V and 4 bases at J; junction bases unmatched: 2. This CDR3 region has 15 residues. For the CDR3, the DNA is TGCGCCAGCAGCTTGGCCAGCGGGGGGGCAGATACGCAGTATTTT. Its translation is CASSLASGGADTQYF.

The V call is TRBV5-1, the J call TRBJ2-1; TRBD1 is a possible D gene (6 bases). V was cut by 4 bases and J by 4 bases, with 12 bases left in between. The germline CDR1 and CDR2 sequences are SGHRS and YFSETQ. The CDR3 totals 14 residues. The chain's CDR3 is CASSRDNSYNEQFF. CDR3 bases: TGCGCCAGCAGCCGGGACAACTCGTACAATGAGCAGTTCTTC.

The rearrangement links TRBV19 to TRBJ2-1, with 7 nucleotides matching TRBD2. V dropped 4 bases and J dropped 4; count of bases not matched to a gene: 10. CDR1 is LNHDA, CDR2 SQIVND, per germline (reference sequence). CDR3 length: 16 residues. The CDR3 nucleotides read TGTGCCAGTAGTACCCTAGCGGTGTCAGGTTACAATGAGCAGTTCTTC. Translation gives CASSTLAVSGYNEQFF.

The sample holds a few counts of this clonotype. The chain couples TRBV5-1 to TRBJ1-4; TRBD1 matches at 11 bases. Trimming removed 3 bases from V and 8 bases from J; junction bases left unmatched: 9. There are 16 residues in the CDR3. Germline V gene lookup returns CDR1 SGHRS and CDR2 YFSETQ. The CDR3: CASSSIRGQGEEKLFF. The CDR3 DNA is TGCGCCAGCAGCTCGATTAGGGGACAGGGGGAGGAAAAACTGTTTTTT.

This clonotype was found a few times. J is TRBJ2-4 and V is TRBV14; tentative D call: TRBD2 (5 bases). Trimming removed 2 bases from V and 0 bases from J, with 8 bases in between. From germline, CDR1 is SGHDN and CDR2 FVKESK. The CDR3 loop spans 15 amino acids. CDR3 in amino acids: CASSQPGIAKNIQYF. CDR3 in DNA: TGTGCCAGCAGCCAACCGGGGATAGCCAAAAACATTCAGTACTTC.

The chain recombines TRBV13 with TRBJ2-7, with unresolved D. This CDR3 contains 13 residues. The germline CDR1 and CDR2 sequences are PRHDT and FYEKMQ (reference sequence). Trimming left V 5 bases short and J 3 bases short, with 11 bases between. The CDR3 loop is CASSRRTDYEQYV. CDR3 DNA sequence: TGTGCCAGCAGCCGCCGGACGGACTACGAGCAGTACGTC.

The sample holds a few counts of this clonotype. The chain couples TRBV12-3 or TRBV12-4 to TRBJ2-5, with D tentatively TRBD2 (6 bases). Trimming took off 6 bases at V and 5 bases at J, with 19 bases between the two ends. The CDR3 has 15 amino acids. The CDR3 loop reads CASRKGEVLSETQYF. CDR3 DNA: TGTGCCAGCAGAAAAGGGGAGGTGCTGAGCGAGACCCAGTACTTC.